This is a list of T cell receptor beta chains from one sample in a study of blood T cell repertoires in COVID-19. The protocol was immunoSEQ multiplex PCR, while the TCRdb copy is restricted to in-frame clones and leaves out a portion. The sample holds some 270,000 clones, 85% seen once. Sequencing was done on a sample of PBMCs or T cells enriched from blood (not recorded which). Receptors originate from a woman in her fifties or sixties with acute COVID-19. The CDR3 runs from the conserved cysteine through the conserved F or W. The D gene is left open where the match is weak. Only some rows state a clone size, as once, few, many or a class for expanded clones.

V gene,clone size,J gene,D gene,CDR3 protein,CDR3 DNA
TRBV7-8,.,TRBJ1-1,.,CASSLGQHMNTEAFF,TGTGCCAGCAGCTTAGGACAGCACATGAACACTGAAGCTTTCTTT
TRBV28,.,TRBJ1-1,.,CASSFQGEAFF,TGTGCCAGCAGTTTTCAGGGGGAAGCTTTCTTT
TRBV7-2,.,TRBJ1-1,.,CASSLSGAKNTEAFF,TGTGCCAGCAGCTTAAGCGGGGCAAAGAACACTGAAGCTTTCTTT
TRBV7-9,.,TRBJ1-4,.,CASSLGGREKLFF,TGTGCCAGCAGCTTAGGGGGGCGTGAAAAACTGTTTTTT
TRBV28,.,TRBJ1-2,.,CASSLIASGNYGYTF,TGTGCCAGCAGTTTAATCGCATCAGGGAACTATGGCTACACCTTC
TRBV21-1,.,TRBJ2-7,.,CASSTLGQGPYEQYF,TGTGCCAGCAGCACCTTGGGACAGGGACCCTACGAGCAGTACTTC
TRBV7-3,.,TRBJ2-1,TRBD2,CASSPALAGGLSEQFF,TGTGCCAGCAGCCCTGCCTTAGCGGGGGGGCTGAGTGAGCAGTTCTTC
TRBV19,.,TRBJ1-1,.,CASSVQVWLDTEAFF,TGTGCCAGTAGTGTACAGGTTTGGTTGGACACTGAAGCTTTCTTT
TRBV7-2,.,TRBJ2-2,.,CASSLIVSTGELFF,TGTGCCAGCAGCTTAATCGTTAGCACCGGGGAGCTGTTTTTT
TRBV7-9,.,TRBJ2-7,.,CASSLGSGLLHDEQYF,TGTGCCAGCAGCTTAGGGAGCGGACTCCTACATGACGAGCAGTACTTC
TRBV9,.,TRBJ1-4,TRBD1,CASSRTGAGEKLFF,TGTGCCAGCAGTCGGACAGGGGCTGGTGAAAAACTGTTTTTT
TRBV18,.,TRBJ2-7,.,CASSPPTLTYEQYF,TGTGCCAGCTCACCACCGACATTGACCTACGAGCAGTACTTC
TRBV5-4,.,TRBJ1-1,TRBD1,CASRYRGGNTEAFF,TGTGCCAGCAGGTACAGGGGAGGAAACACTGAAGCTTTCTTT
TRBV5-4,once,TRBJ2-3,TRBD2,CASSSAGGHTDTQYF,TGTGCCAGCAGCTCCGCGGGGGGGCACACAGATACGCAGTATTTT
TRBV30,.,TRBJ2-7,TRBD2,CAWSDTPRGVAYEQYF,TGTGCCTGGAGCGACACCCCACGGGGGGTCGCTTACGAGCAGTACTTC
TRBV30,few,TRBJ1-5,.,CAWSLGGAGQPQHF,TGTGCCTGGAGTCTGGGGGGGGCTGGACAGCCCCAGCATTTT
TRBV12-3/TRBV12-4,.,TRBJ1-3,.,CASRVEGGNTIYF,TGTGCCAGCAGGGTGGAGGGTGGAAACACCATATATTTT
TRBV7-3,.,TRBJ2-3,.,CASSLTASPPADTQYF,TGTGCCAGCAGCTTAACTGCATCTCCCCCGGCAGATACGCAGTATTTT
TRBV7-9,.,TRBJ2-6,.,CASSSGSFGANVLTF,TGTGCCAGCAGCTCCGGGAGTTTTGGGGCCAACGTCCTGACTTTC
TRBV7-2,.,TRBJ1-4,.,CASSSDKNKVGKLFF,TGTGCCAGCAGTTCAGACAAAAACAAGGTCGGAAAACTGTTTTTT
TRBV10-3,.,TRBJ1-4,.,CAISGSVSNEKLFF,TGTGCCATCAGTGGGTCAGTTAGTAATGAAAAACTGTTTTTT
TRBV20-1,.,TRBJ1-4,TRBD1,CSASSGQIQEKLFF,TGCAGTGCTAGTTCGGGACAGATTCAGGAAAAACTGTTTTTT
TRBV4-1,.,TRBJ1-2,.,CASSQTDGKNYGYTF,TGCGCCAGCAGCCAGACGGACGGGAAAAACTATGGCTACACCTTC
TRBV13,.,TRBJ1-5,.,CASSLGENQPQHF,TGTGCCAGCAGCTTAGGAGAGAATCAGCCCCAGCATTTT
TRBV6-1,.,TRBJ2-3,.,CASSDLQGSDTQYF,TGTGCCAGCAGTGATTTACAGGGATCAGATACGCAGTATTTT
TRBV6-5,.,TRBJ2-2,.,CASTRQGGTGELFF,TGTGCCAGCACCAGACAGGGAGGCACCGGGGAGCTGTTTTTT
TRBV4-3,.,TRBJ2-5,.,CASSQEGGQGETQYF,TGCGCCAGCAGCCAAGAGGGGGGGCAGGGGGAGACCCAGTACTTC
TRBV4-3,.,TRBJ1-1,.,CASSRERTASEAFF,TGCGCCAGCAGCCGGGAGAGGACAGCCTCTGAAGCTTTCTTT
TRBV28,once,TRBJ2-3,TRBD1,CASNSPGQGGTDTQYF,TGTGCCAGCAACTCCCCGGGACAGGGTGGCACAGATACGCAGTATTTT
TRBV24-1,.,TRBJ1-4,.,CATTAGTTNEKLFF,TGTGCCACTACTGCCGGGACAACTAATGAAAAACTGTTTTTT
TRBV7-2,.,TRBJ2-7,TRBD2,CASSPLSGATSYEQYF,TGTGCCAGCAGCCCTCTTAGCGGGGCGACCTCCTACGAGCAGTACTTC
TRBV29-1,.,TRBJ1-3,.,CSVATEMGNTIYF,TGCAGCGTGGCTACAGAAATGGGAAACACCATATATTTT
TRBV18,.,TRBJ1-5,.,CASSPADNQPQHF,TGTGCCAGCTCACCGGCAGACAATCAGCCCCAGCATTTT
TRBV19,.,TRBJ1-1,.,CASSIEAHRSTEAFF,TGTGCCAGTAGTATTGAAGCTCACCGGTCCACTGAAGCTTTCTTT
TRBV18,.,TRBJ2-2,TRBD2,CASSGGLASRGAGELFF,TGTGCCAGCTCCGGGGGACTAGCAAGTCGAGGTGCCGGGGAGCTGTTTTTT
TRBV7-2,.,TRBJ1-2,.,CASSPPGILAYGYTF,TGTGCCAGCAGTCCCCCGGGGATACTTGCCTATGGCTACACCTTC
TRBV10-3,.,TRBJ1-1,.,CAISDTPGGTAFF,TGTGCCATCAGTGATACCCCCGGCGGTACAGCTTTCTTT
TRBV3-1/TRBV3-2,.,TRBJ2-2,TRBD1,CASSLNRGSTGELFF,TGTGCCAGCAGCCTAAACAGGGGCTCCACCGGGGAGCTGTTTTTT
TRBV7-2,.,TRBJ1-2,TRBD1,CASRRVGQGGYTF,TGTGCCAGCAGGAGGGTCGGACAGGGTGGCTACACCTTC
TRBV25-1,.,TRBJ1-2,.,CASSEEGANYGYTF,TGTGCCAGCAGTGAGGAGGGAGCTAACTATGGCTACACCTTC
TRBV7-9,.,TRBJ2-7,.,CASSSMPGVEQYF,TGTGCCAGCAGCTCAATGCCAGGGGTTGAGCAGTACTTC
TRBV4-1,.,TRBJ1-5,.,CASSSAGQTSQPQHF,TGCGCCAGCAGCTCCGCCGGACAAACGAGTCAGCCCCAGCATTTT
TRBV27,.,TRBJ2-2,TRBD1,CASSWTGITGELFF,TGTGCCAGCAGTTGGACAGGAATTACCGGGGAGCTGTTTTTT
TRBV10-3,.,TRBJ1-4,.,CAISERREREKLFF,TGTGCCATCAGTGAGCGGAGGGAGAGGGAAAAACTGTTTTTT
TRBV14,.,TRBJ2-4,TRBD1,CASSPGAGGLFANIQYF,TGTGCCAGCAGCCCCGGGGCAGGGGGATTATTTGCGAACATTCAGTACTTC
TRBV7-8,once,TRBJ2-7,.,CASSFLGQSSYEQYF,TGTGCCAGCAGCTTTTTAGGACAGAGCTCCTACGAGCAGTACTTC
TRBV5-8,.,TRBJ1-5,.,CASSLGRSGQPQHF,TGTGCCAGCAGCTTGGGGCGGTCCGGGCAGCCCCAGCATTTT
TRBV7-8,.,TRBJ1-3,.,CASSARGGDSGNTIYF,TGTGCCAGCAGCGCGAGGGGGGGAGACTCTGGAAACACCATATATTTT